Below, one T cell receptor (beta chain) is given with its context. Its target is not known. This entry is derived from a study of cytomegalovirus exposure and HLA in healthy donors. For the study at large: The study placed about 81% of its 398 genotyped donors in the Caucasian-associated ancestry cluster. Whole-study findings and limits: HLA-A and HLA-B allele assignments for most subjects were reportedly predicted accurately using TCR beta sequences. A link between a missense DCLRE1C variant and TCR beta V- and J-gene trimming emerged from a later analysis. Cytomegalovirus association was assigned to 150 to 200 TCR beta chains.

V trimming: 4 bases; J trimming: 2 bases; junction bases outside the gene matches: 16. Germline assignment: CDR1 SGDLS and CDR2 YYNGEE. This CDR3 is 19 amino acids long. Amplification used 60 Vbeta primers and 13 Jbeta primers. Measured with immunoSEQ multiplex PCR; TCRdb has only the in-frame clones, and not every one. The sample comprises approximately 100,000 clones, approximately 80% of which are singletons, and under 4% rests with the top ten. This rearrangement joins TRBV9 to TRBJ1-4; 8 bases are a match to TRBD1. This TCR was recovered from a man between 60 and 75 years old in good health and CMV-seronegative. Specimen: PBMCs. The CDR3 DNA follows: TGTGCCAGCAGCAAACGGGACAGGTGGGCCCGGGCGACTAATGAAAAACTGTTTTTT. It codes for CASSKRDRWARATNEKLFF. Using reference TRBV9 and TRBJ1-4 for the parts outside the CDR3, the full variable domain is DSGVTQTPKHLITATGQRVTLRCSPRSGDLSVYWYQQSLDQGLQFLIQYYNGEERAKGNILERFSAQQFPDLHSELNLSSLELGDSALYFCASSKRDRWARATNEKLFFGSGTQLSVL.